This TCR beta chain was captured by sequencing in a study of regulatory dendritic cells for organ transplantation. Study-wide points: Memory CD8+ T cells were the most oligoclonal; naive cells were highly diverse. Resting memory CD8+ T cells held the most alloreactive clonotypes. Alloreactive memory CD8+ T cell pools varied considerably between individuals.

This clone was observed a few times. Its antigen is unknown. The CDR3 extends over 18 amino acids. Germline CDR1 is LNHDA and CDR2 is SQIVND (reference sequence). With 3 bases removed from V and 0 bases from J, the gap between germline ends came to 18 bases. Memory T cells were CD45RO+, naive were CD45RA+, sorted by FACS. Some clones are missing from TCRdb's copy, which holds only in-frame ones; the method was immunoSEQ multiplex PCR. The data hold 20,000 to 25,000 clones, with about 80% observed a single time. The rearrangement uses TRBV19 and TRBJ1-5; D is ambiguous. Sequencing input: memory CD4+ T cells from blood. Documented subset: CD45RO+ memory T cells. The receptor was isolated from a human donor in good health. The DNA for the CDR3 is TGTGCCAGTAGTATTTCTGATTTTTCGACACATAGCAATCAGCCCCAGCATTTT. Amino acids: CASSISDFSTHSNQPQHF.